Included here is one TCR beta chain sequence, with context. The sample is drawn from a study of OX40 agonist ivuxolimab in advanced cancers. In the study overall: An agonistic human IgG2 monoclonal antibody against OX40 (CD134) was given.

Germline assignment: CDR1 DFQATT and CDR2 SNEGSKA (reference sequence). The CDR3 consists of 11 residues. V was pared by 6 bases and J by 5 bases, with 7 bases between. Sequenced by immunoSEQ multiplex PCR; TCRdb stores in-frame clones only, minus some. The data contain tens of thousands of clones, around 90% of them singletons. The sample here was CD4+ or CD8+ T cells sorted from blood, taken in a trial of the OX40 agonist ivuxolimab. The chain links TRBV20-1 to TRBJ2-2, with D possibly TRBD2 on 5 matching bases. The TCR sequence derives from an adult with an advanced solid tumor such as melanoma, head and neck, liver or kidney cancer. DNA of the CDR3: TGCAGTGCACTAGAAACCGGGGAGCTGTTTTTT. Translated, it gives CSALETGELFF.